This passage covers 32 T cell receptor beta chains from one sample sequenced in a study of shared clonotypes between healthy human individuals. Generated by immunoSEQ multiplex PCR, the TCRdb table keeps only in-frame clones and is missing some. The table lists about 2 million clones, 85% to 95% of them singletons, with 0.1% to 0.15% in the top ten. The sequenced sample consisted of naive CD4+ T cells sorted from blood. This sample's subset: CD45RA+ positively selected. These receptor sequences come from a man aged 18 to 35 in good health.

The chain employs TRBV7-2 and TRBJ1-1; no definite D call. V was cut by 3 bases and J by 2 bases, with 16 bases left in between. Germline CDR1 SGHTA, CDR2 FQGNSA. The CDR3 spans 16 residues. The CDR3 spells CASSFGLGGLNTEAFF. For the CDR3, the DNA is TGTGCCAGCAGCTTCGGACTGGGAGGCTTAAACACTGAAGCTTTCTTT. Full variable domain (rest looked up from reference TRBV7-2 and TRBJ1-1): GAGVSQSPSNKVTEKGKDVELRCDPISGHTALYWYRQSLGQGLEFLIYFQGNSAPDKSGLPSDRFSAERTGGSVSTLTIQRTQQEDSAVYLCASSFGLGGLNTEAFFGQGTRLTVV.

The CDR3 bases are TGTGCCAGCAGCCCGAAGGGGGCGCGGTACGAGCAGTACTTC. Residues: CASSPKGARYEQYF. The gene calls are TRBV5-7 and TRBJ2-7, with 7 bases lining up with TRBD1. TRBV5-7 is annotated as an ORF whose role is uncertain. The V segment lost 4 bases and the J segment 4 bases; nucleotides outside the gene matches: 8. There are 14 residues in the CDR3.

The chain carries TRBV6-5 and TRBJ1-2, with 8 bases fitting TRBD1. CDR1 is MNHEY and CDR2 is SVGAGI in the germline V gene. This CDR3 has 14 residues. V shed 4 bases and J 1 base; nucleotides not matched to a gene: 2. Here the CDR3 DNA reads TGTGCCAGCAGTTCAGGGGGCCTTAACTATGGCTACACCTTC. Protein: CASSSGGLNYGYTF.

The chain employs TRBV7-9 and TRBJ2-7, with 13 bases fitting TRBD2. The CDR3 consists of 17 residues. The V gene end was trimmed by 5 bases and the J gene end by 2 bases; junction bases not matched to a gene: 9. Per germline, CDR1 SEHNR and CDR2 FQNEAQ (reference sequence). This CDR3 reads CASSPRTSGSTPYEQYF. As DNA, the CDR3 is TGTGCCAGCAGCCCCCGGACTAGCGGGAGTACCCCCTACGAGCAGTACTTC.

The gene calls are TRBV7-9 and TRBJ1-4, with 9 nucleotides matching TRBD1. V was pared by 5 bases and J by 5 bases, with 12 bases of the junction left unmatched. Germline values: CDR1 SEHNR, CDR2 FQNEAQ (reference sequence). The CDR3 is 17 amino acids. The CDR3 coding sequence is TGTGCCAGCAGCCAAAAGGACAGGGGCCGCCTCAATGAAAAACTGTTTTTT. It codes for CASSQKDRGRLNEKLFF.

The genes are TRBV4-1 and TRBJ2-5; D might be TRBD2 (6 bases). V was cut by 2 bases and J by 2 bases, with 21 bases left in between. The CDR3 totals 18 residues. Per germline, CDR1 MGHRA and CDR2 YSYEKL. The CDR3 nucleotides are TGCGCCAGCAGCCAAAGATCGCCCGGGTTAGCGGAACAAGAGACCCAGTACTTC. It is translated as CASSQRSPGLAEQETQYF.

In DNA form, the CDR3 reads TGTGCCAGCAGCTTACATAGCGGGATGACCTACGAGCAGTACTTC. The encoded protein is CASSLHSGMTYEQYF. The chain couples TRBV7-2 to TRBJ2-7; TRBD2 matches at 8 bases. The V and J ends lost 2 bases and 2 bases, in that order; junction bases with no gene match: 5. This CDR3 region has 15 residues. In germline, CDR1 is SGHTA, CDR2 FQGNSA.

This clone has just one count. This rearrangement joins TRBV7-9 to TRBJ1-1; D possibly corresponds to TRBD1 (6 bases). This CDR3 contains 12 residues. Trimming took 6 bases from V and 7 from J, leaving 12 bases between them. Per germline, CDR1 SEHNR and CDR2 FQNEAQ (reference sequence). CDR3 nucleotides: TGTGCCAGCAGGAAGGGGGACGGTGAAGCTTTCTTT. This codes for CASRKGDGEAFF.

This clone has a single count. The V and J genes are TRBV4-1 and TRBJ2-2; no clear D. Trimming shortened V by 0 bases and J by 13 bases, and 15 bases separated the two germline ends. This CDR3 contains 14 residues. The V gene's germline CDR1 is MGHRA and CDR2 YSYEKL. For the CDR3, the DNA is TGCGCCAGCAGCCAAGAACGACTGTCCTCCGTGCTGTTTTTT. This translates into CASSQERLSSVLFF.

The CDR3 nucleotides read TGTGCCAGCAGCAAAGACCTCCAGGGCCGCTATGGCTACACCTTC. Its translation: CASSKDLQGRYGYTF. The chain joins TRBV21-1 to TRBJ1-2; TRBD1, the D gene given by the table, was not confirmed from the DNA. TRBV21-1 is a pseudogene locus. CDR3 size: 15 residues.

Notes on this clone: Other DNA sequences in the same sample also yield this CDR3. The rearrangement uses TRBV19 and TRBJ2-2; 11 bases line up with TRBD1. J was trimmed by 2 bases and V by 10 bases; bases with no gene match: 3. Germline lookup yields CDR1 LNHDA and CDR2 SQIVND (reference sequence). This CDR3 region has 14 residues. CDR3 sequence reads: CATGQGANTGELFF. CDR3 DNA: TGTGCCACAGGACAGGGGGCAAACACCGGGGAGCTGTTTTTT.

V usage is TRBV19 and J usage is TRBJ1-2; D unclear. The germline V gene has CDR1 LNHDA and CDR2 SQIVND (reference sequence). Trimming removed 6 bases from V and 0 bases from J, with 8 bases in between. The CDR3 loop spans 13 amino acids. CDR3 DNA sequence: TGTGCCAGTAGCCAGCTAGCTAACTATGGCTACACCTTC. Encoded protein: CASSQLANYGYTF.

Of note for this clone: This CDR3 is also generated by other DNA sequences in the sample. The chain is built from TRBV18 and TRBJ1-4; D ambiguous. This CDR3 is 15 amino acids long. V lost 2 bases and J lost 0, with 7 bases in between. The germline V gene encodes CDR1 KGHSH and CDR2 LQKENI. CDR3 sequence: CASSPLAATNEKLFF. Here the CDR3 DNA reads TGTGCCAGCTCACCATTGGCCGCAACTAATGAAAAACTGTTTTTT. Supplemented by reference TRBV18 and TRBJ1-4, the full variable domain reads NAGVMQNPRHLVRRRGQEARLRCSPMKGHSHVYWYRQLPEEGLKFMVYLQKENIIDESGMPKERFSAEFPKEGPSILRIQQVVRGDSAAYFCASSPLAATNEKLFFGSGTQLSVL.

CDR3 DNA: TGCGCCAGCAGCTCCCGGGACAGGGACATGAACACTGAAGCTTTCTTT. Protein: CASSSRDRDMNTEAFF. The chain couples TRBV5-1 to TRBJ1-1; 9 positions match TRBD1. The J segment lost 0 bases and the V segment lost 3 bases, leaving 6 bases of the junction unmatched. The CDR3 is made up of 16 amino acids. Germline values: CDR1 SGHRS, CDR2 YFSETQ.

This chain joins TRBV7-2 and TRBJ2-3; the D is unclear. Between the trimmed V and J ends, which lost 9 bases and 0 bases, there was a span of 16 bases. The V gene's germline CDR1 is SGHTA and CDR2 FQGNSA. This CDR3 has 15 residues. Here the CDR3 DNA reads TGTGCCAGTACCCCGACGGTATCTAGCACAGATACGCAGTATTTT. This translates into CASTPTVSSTDTQYF.

This chain uses TRBV27 with TRBJ2-7, with 7 positions matching TRBD1. This CDR3 is built from 12 residues. Germline CDR1 and CDR2: MNHEY and SMNVEV (reference sequence). V gave up 2 bases and J gave up 5 bases; unmatched junction bases: 0. This chain's CDR3 is CASSLTGDEQYF. The CDR3 DNA sequence: TGTGCCAGCAGTTTAACAGGGGACGAGCAGTACTTC.

This clone was seen a single time. The genes are TRBV5-3 and TRBJ2-6; D is undetermined. TRBV5-3 is an ORF, and what it does is uncertain. The CDR3 is 16 amino acids. Trimming cost V 2 bases and J 0 bases, with 9 bases left between them. The CDR3 DNA sequence: TGTGCCAGAAGCTTTGTCGACTGCTCTGGGGCCAACGTCCTGACTTTC. It codes for CARSFVDCSGANVLTF.

This clone was seen a single time. The CDR3 is CASSATEPPPLHF. DNA of the CDR3: TGTGCCAGCAGCGCGACTGAGCCCCCACCCCTCCACTTT. V is TRBV9 and J is TRBJ1-6; D gene uncertain. The CDR3 spans 13 residues. V lost 3 bases and J lost 11, with 12 bases in between. CDR1 and CDR2 (germline): SGDLS, YYNGEE.

The V gene is TRBV6-6, the J gene TRBJ1-3, with no clear D. Trimming shortened V by 6 bases and J by 3 bases, and 12 bases separated the two germline ends. Germline loops: CDR1 MNHNY, CDR2 SVGAGI (reference sequence). The CDR3 is made up of 14 amino acids. CDR3 DNA: TGTGCCAGCAGCTTCGGGGTCAATGGAAACACCATATATTTT. The encoded protein is CASSFGVNGNTIYF.

This sequence joins TRBV11-1 and TRBJ2-7; D is ambiguous. This CDR3 has 14 amino acids. Germline CDR1 and CDR2: SGHAT and FQDESV (reference sequence). The V and J ends lost 2 bases and 2 bases respectively, with 10 bases between them. The CDR3 loop reads CASSLIASTYEQYF. CDR3 DNA: TGTGCCAGCAGCTTAATCGCCTCGACCTACGAGCAGTACTTC.

V is TRBV18 and J is TRBJ1-6; possibly TRBD1 for D (6 bases). CDR1 and CDR2 from the germline V gene are KGHSH and LQKENI. The V end was cut by 1 base, the J end by 8 bases, with 9 bases between. The CDR3 spans 14 residues. The CDR3 region has the DNA TGTGCCAGCTCACCACGGGCAGGGGATTCACCCCTCCACTTT. It is translated as CASSPRAGDSPLHF.

With respect to this clone: Other DNA sequences within the sample encode an identical CDR3. This rearrangement joins TRBV6-1 to TRBJ1-2, with 7 bases fitting TRBD1. This CDR3 is built from 13 residues. The germline V gene has CDR1 MNHNS and CDR2 SASEGT. Germline trimming cut 3 bases from V and 4 bases from J; bases unmatched to any gene: 2. CDR3 amino acids: CASSEGQSYGYTF. In DNA, the CDR3 is TGTGCCAGCAGTGAGGGACAGAGCTATGGCTACACCTTC.

As concerns this clone: Other DNA sequences in this specimen translate into the identical CDR3. The chain uses TRBV20-1 and TRBJ1-3, with D unresolved. Germline V lookup: CDR1 DFQATT, CDR2 SNEGSKA (reference sequence). The V gene lost 6 bases and the J gene lost 4 bases, with 7 bases spanning the gap. The CDR3 is 11 amino acids. CDR3 sequence reads: CSAVGGNTIYF. CDR3 coding DNA: TGCAGTGCCGTAGGCGGAAACACCATATATTTT.

CDR3 loop: CASSLRGLGTNEQFF. The CDR3 nucleotides are TGTGCCAGCAGCTTAAGGGGACTAGGGACCAATGAGCAGTTCTTC. This rearrangement joins TRBV7-3 to TRBJ2-1; 8 nucleotides agree with TRBD2. Germline lookup yields CDR1 SGHTA and CDR2 FQGTGA. Unmatched junction bases numbered 5, after V lost 1 base and J lost 6 bases. The CDR3 sequence is 15 residues long.

The chain recombines TRBV5-1 with TRBJ2-1, with 8 bases identical to TRBD2. V lost 4 bases to trimming and J lost 6 bases; unmatched junction nucleotides: 15. There are 17 residues in the CDR3. CDR1 and CDR2 (germline): SGHRS, YFSETQ. The CDR3 coding sequence is TGCGCCAGCAGCCTCCCAGGGGCGGGAGGTATAGTCAATGAGCAGTTCTTC. This gives the protein CASSLPGAGGIVNEQFF.

This chain links TRBV5-1 with TRBJ2-1; 13 bases agree with TRBD2. There are 17 residues in the CDR3. Unmatched junction bases numbered 4, after V lost 3 bases and J lost 1 base. Germline loops: CDR1 SGHRS, CDR2 YFSETQ. The CDR3 region has the DNA TGCGCCAGCAGCTCCGGGACTAGCGGGAAATCCTACAATGAGCAGTTCTTC. Its protein product is CASSSGTSGKSYNEQFF.

The count of this clone is one. The chain carries TRBV14 and TRBJ1-6; D is ambiguous. The CDR3 loop spans 13 amino acids. V lost 0 bases to trimming and J lost 11 bases, with 8 bases between them. Germline V gene lookup returns CDR1 SGHDN and CDR2 FVKESK. The CDR3: CASSQERQTPLHF. CDR3 in DNA: TGTGCCAGCAGCCAAGAGCGCCAAACACCCCTCCACTTT.

CDR3 sequence (DNA): TGTGCCAGCAGCTTGGCGGGTCTTGGGGTCTTGGGCACTGAAGCTTTCTTT. It is translated as CASSLAGLGVLGTEAFF. The chain uses TRBV5-8 and TRBJ1-1; D gene ambiguous. Trimming removed 0 bases at V and 4 bases at J, with 19 bases between. The CDR3 length is 17 residues. The germline gives CDR1 SGHTS, CDR2 YDEGEE. Full variable domain (outside the CDR3, taken from reference TRBV5-8 and TRBJ1-1): EAGVTQSPTHLIKTRGQQATLRCSPISGHTSVYWYQQALGLGLQFLLWYDEGEERNRGNFPPRFSGRQFPNYSSELNVNALELEDSALYLCASSLAGLGVLGTEAFFGQGTRLTVV.

The DNA of the CDR3 is TGTGCCAGCAGCGTGGCCATCCCGCCCTACGAGCAGTACTTC. Protein product: CASSVAIPPYEQYF. The chain uses TRBV9 and TRBJ2-7; D ambiguous. Trimming removed 2 bases from V and 2 bases from J, with 11 bases in between. The CDR3 consists of 14 residues. The germline V gene has CDR1 SGDLS and CDR2 YYNGEE.

This rearrangement joins TRBV5-1 to TRBJ1-2; no reliable D call. Trimming cost V 1 base and J 4 bases, with 14 bases left between them. Germline CDR1 SGHRS, CDR2 YFSETQ. CDR3 length equals 15 residues. CDR3 DNA sequence: TGCGCCAGCAGCTTGAACGGGGAGGGCGCCTATGGCTACACCTTC. The encoded protein is CASSLNGEGAYGYTF. Full variable domain (outside the CDR3, taken from reference TRBV5-1 and TRBJ1-2): KAGVTQTPRYLIKTRGQQVTLSCSPISGHRSVSWYQQTPGQGLQFLFEYFSETQRNKGNFPGRFSGRQFSNSRSEMNVSTLELGDSALYLCASSLNGEGAYGYTFGSGTRLTVV.

J is TRBJ1-2 and V is TRBV2; perhaps TRBD1 as D (5 bases). In germline, CDR1 is SNHLY, CDR2 FYNNEI. V shed 6 bases and J shed 2 bases, with 16 bases lying between them. The CDR3 has 15 residues. The CDR3 bases are TGTGCCAGCAGAGCCCGTGGGACGGCGAACTATGGCTACACCTTC. Its translation is CASRARGTANYGYTF.

As for this clone: This CDR3 is also generated by other DNA sequences in the sample. J is TRBJ2-1 and V is TRBV7-2, with unresolved D. The V gene lost 5 bases and the J gene lost 1 base, with 9 bases spanning the gap. Germline V gives CDR1 SGHTA, CDR2 FQGNSA. The CDR3 covers 14 residues. This CDR3 is CASSPGASYNEQFF. CDR3 bases: TGTGCCAGCAGCCCAGGCGCTTCCTACAATGAGCAGTTCTTC.